This TCR beta chain emerged from a study of blood T cells in healthy people across ages (dated by TCRdb to 2014 to 2015). About the full investigation: Template switching captured roughly one uniquely barcoded TCR beta cDNA molecule per two T cells in model experiments. The study measured age-related changes in TCR beta repertoire diversity using deep sequencing normalized with unique cDNA molecular identifiers. Donors were grouped into four age groups: young (average about 15 years), middle-aged (around 39), aged (62) and long-lived (around 80). Donors of different ages were randomly distributed across sequencing lanes to avoid experimental bias. Two additional independent replicas of 1 million unique cDNA reads from the same blood draw were analyzed for two donors (one aged 18 to 30 and one aged 80 or older).

Looking up the germline V gene yields CDR1 SGHRS and CDR2 YFSETQ. At the junction V is shortened by 3 bases and J by 2 bases, with 17 bases in between. The CDR3 goes from the cysteine to the phenylalanine over 16 residues. Only CDR3 DNA remains: 48 bases, in frame from the first base. Here is what the overall study found, with its caveats: Estimates of total diversity from one million sequenced T cells were regarded as lower bounds and underestimates. Since profiling was done on bulk unsorted PBMCs, naive and antigen-experienced compartments could not be conclusively compared. As age increased, observed TCR beta diversity per million T cells dropped in a roughly linear way, and a significant reduction was already evident by age 40. Because donor CMV infection status was unknown, age-related changes in expanded clonotypes were potentially confounded. There was a strong correlation between observed TCR beta diversity and the percentage of naive T cells measured by flow cytometry. Compared with the aged group, the long-lived group had more naive CD4+ T cells, fewer expanded clones and increased TCR diversity, a pattern suggesting age selection.

Worth noting for this clonotype: What this receptor recognizes is not known. Per-base quality was not reported, and no clone a single base away is much larger than it.

Library creation used 5' RACE. The sequencing machine was an Illumina HiSeq 2500. A second about 7 to 11 cycle PCR used a sample-barcoded 5' primer and a J-beta primer mix. Each TCR beta cDNA molecule received a unique molecular identifier from a template-switch 5' adaptor carrying 12 random nucleotides. Each sample yielded at least 2.5 million CDR3-containing paired-end reads. All of the RNA was converted into first-strand cDNA using the Mint cDNA synthesis kit, with a TRBC-specific oligonucleotide serving as the primer. Following uracil-DNA glycosylase treatment, a first 18-cycle PCR with universal primers M1SS and BC2_uni_R was performed on all cDNA. The original pipeline was this. For normalization, 1 million high-quality reads were randomly selected from each sample, with every read carrying a distinct molecular identifier. Reads with shared molecular identifiers were discarded instead of being binned into consensus sequences. CDR3 identification, clonotype clustering and error correction used MiTCR with a Q25 quality threshold and the strictest error-elimination algorithm. A nonparametric unseen species model with Euler transformation was used to estimate a lower bound on total TCR beta diversity. The raw public data were reprocessed by TCRdb itself: fastp quality trimming at Q25, MiXCR clonotype calling, in-frame beta chains only. Each entry merges the rows of one CDR3 protein and shows their most common DNA and genes. For this entry, the V and J calls and clone size follow TCRdb and not the study's own pipeline. Present in this sample are 2 million or so distinct CDR3 sequences, less than 50% of which were seen just once. The ten largest clones take up approximately 2.1% of the sample.

Donors were under 40 systemically healthy Caucasian individuals from Russia aged 6 to 90 years. Each donor gave approximately 10 milliliters of peripheral blood, collected into EDTA-treated Vacutainer tubes. Ficoll-Paque density-gradient centrifugation was used to isolate PBMCs, with at least 6 million obtained per sample. Total RNA, at least 6 micrograms per sample, was extracted from PBMCs with Trizol reagent. For every donor, flow cytometry on a PBMC aliquot measured the percentage of naive CD45RAhigh/CD27high T cells. Source material: blood. The TCR was taken from a woman aged 40 to 49 in good health. The V and J segments used are TRBV5-1 and TRBJ1-2, with no confidently assigned D gene. The DNA sequence is TGCGCCAGCAGCTCAGATCCGGCAGGCGAAAACTATGGCTACACCTTC. It translates as CASSSDPAGENYGYTF.